The table lists the clone carrying this TCR beta chain with a few counts. What it binds is not known. The sample originates from a study of T-cell memory formation after mild COVID-19. About the study: Among the donors, TCR clusters were largely specific to each donor.

The length of the CDR3 is 14 residues. The V gene's germline CDR1 is SNHLY and CDR2 FYNNEI. V gave up 6 bases and J gave up 7 bases, with 18 bases separating them. In TCRdb, the 5' RACE reads were re-called with MiXCR into one record per CDR3 protein. The data show fewer than 650,000 distinct CDR3 sequences, around 15% seen once. Study-wide results and limits: Detection of some responders pre-infection suggested pre-existing cross-reactive memory T cells participated.

The chain uses TRBV2 and TRBJ1-2, with D perhaps TRBD1 (5 bases). This receptor was identified in an adult woman who had mild COVID-19 (a few samples of this study predate the infection). Cell type and time point are not known. Material for sequencing was PBMCs or a T cell subset sorted from them (not recorded which). The CDR3 bases are TGTGCCAGCAGCCAAGGGGAGGGTTCTAGTGGCTACACCTTC. Protein: CASSQGEGSSGYTF.